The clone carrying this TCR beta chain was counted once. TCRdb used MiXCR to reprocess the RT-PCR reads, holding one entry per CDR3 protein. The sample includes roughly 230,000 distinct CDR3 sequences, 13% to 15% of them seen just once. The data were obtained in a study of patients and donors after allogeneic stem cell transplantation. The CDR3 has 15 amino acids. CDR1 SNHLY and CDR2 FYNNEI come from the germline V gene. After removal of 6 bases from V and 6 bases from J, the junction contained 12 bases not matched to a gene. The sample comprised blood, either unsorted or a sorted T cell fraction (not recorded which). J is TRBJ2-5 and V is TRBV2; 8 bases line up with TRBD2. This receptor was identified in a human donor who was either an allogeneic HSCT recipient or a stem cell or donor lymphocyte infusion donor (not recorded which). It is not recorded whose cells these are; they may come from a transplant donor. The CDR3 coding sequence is TGTGCCAGCAGGCCTAGGGACGGGGGGGAAAAGACCCAGTACTTC. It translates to CASRPRDGGEKTQYF.